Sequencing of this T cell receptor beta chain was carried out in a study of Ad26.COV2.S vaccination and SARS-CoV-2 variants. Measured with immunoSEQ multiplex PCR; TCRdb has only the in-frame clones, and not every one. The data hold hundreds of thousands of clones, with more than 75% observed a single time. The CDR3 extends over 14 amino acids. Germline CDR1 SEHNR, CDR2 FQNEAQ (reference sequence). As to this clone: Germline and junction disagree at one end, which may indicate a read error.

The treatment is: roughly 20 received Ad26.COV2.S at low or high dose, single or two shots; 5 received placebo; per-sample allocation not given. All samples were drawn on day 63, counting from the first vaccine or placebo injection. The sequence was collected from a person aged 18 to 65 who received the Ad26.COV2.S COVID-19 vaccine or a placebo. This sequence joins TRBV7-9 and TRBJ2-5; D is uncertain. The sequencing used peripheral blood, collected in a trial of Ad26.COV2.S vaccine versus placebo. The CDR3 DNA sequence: TGTGCCAGCAGCTTAAGAGGTGACAAAGACACCCAGTACTTC. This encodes CASSLRGDKDTQYF.